These 8 T cell receptor beta chains came from one sample sequenced in a study of blood T cell repertoires in COVID-19. Generated by immunoSEQ multiplex PCR, the TCRdb table keeps only in-frame clones and is missing some. The sample lists almost 250,000 clones, around nine tenths occurring once. The specimen was PBMCs or T cells enriched from blood (not recorded which). These receptors were collected from a woman aged 45 to 65 who had recovered from COVID-19.

The chain has TRBV25-1 and TRBJ1-4; D is ambiguous. Germline V gives CDR1 MGHDK, CDR2 SYGVNS. V lost 5 bases and J 8 bases, leaving 15 bases between the germline ends. This CDR3 contains 14 residues. CDR3 amino acids: CASSSGSAGEKLFF. In DNA form, the CDR3 reads TGTGCCAGCAGTAGTGGCTCCGCGGGCGAAAAACTGTTTTTT.

This chain connects TRBV11-2 to TRBJ1-3, with D tentatively TRBD1 (6 bases). The ends were cut back, 6 bases at V and 2 bases at J, with 20 bases in the middle. The CDR3 extends over 17 amino acids. Germline CDR1 SGHAT, CDR2 FQNNGV. CDR3 nucleotides: TGTGCCAGCAGTTTCCCCCCCATGACAGGTCCTGGAAACACCATATATTTT. Amino acids: CASSFPPMTGPGNTIYF.

The chain combines TRBV27 with TRBJ2-2; D gene unclear. Trimming removed 6 bases at V and 4 bases at J, with 15 bases between. The CDR3 totals 15 residues. The germline CDR1 and CDR2 sequences are MNHEY and SMNVEV (reference sequence). This CDR3 reads CASSPANPGTGELFF. CDR3 sequence (DNA): TGTGCCAGCAGCCCCGCGAATCCGGGCACCGGGGAGCTGTTTTTT.

CDR3 nucleotides: TGTGCCAGCAGCTCTAGCGGGGCCTACGAGCAGTACTTC. Translating it yields CASSSSGAYEQYF. The V gene is TRBV7-3, the J gene TRBJ2-7; TRBD2 matches at 9 bases. The CDR3 has 13 residues. Germline V gene sequence: CDR1 SGHTA, CDR2 FQGTGA. Germline trimming cut 4 bases from V and 2 bases from J; bases unmatched to any gene: 0. The variable domain in full, with the rest retrieved from reference TRBV7-3 and TRBJ2-7, is GAGVSQTPSNKVTEKGKYVELRCDPISGHTALYWYRQSLGQGPEFLIYFQGTGAADDSGLPNDRFFAVRPEGSVSTLKIQRTERGDSAVYLCASSSSGAYEQYFGPGTRLTVT.

This sequence joins TRBV28 and TRBJ1-1; no clear D gene. Looked up from germline, CDR1 is MDHEN and CDR2 is SYDVKM. V shed 5 bases and J shed 5 bases, with 9 bases lying between them. The CDR3 covers 12 residues. CDR3 DNA sequence: TGTGCCAGCAGTCTTTCGGTTACTGAAGCTTTCTTT. This translates into CASSLSVTEAFF.

This chain uses TRBV12-5 with TRBJ2-1; a possible D gene is TRBD2 (6 bases). V lost 0 bases and J 6 bases, leaving 15 bases between the germline ends. The length of the CDR3 is 16 residues. Germline-derived CDR1 and CDR2 are LGHNT and FRNRAP. CDR3 region: CASGLVPLRDCNEQFF. In DNA, the CDR3 is TGTGCTAGTGGTTTGGTACCCCTTAGGGACTGCAATGAGCAGTTCTTC.

This clone showed up just once. The chain has TRBV9 and TRBJ2-2; possible D gene TRBD1, 6 bases. V was pared by 4 bases and J by 7 bases, with 14 bases between. This CDR3 comprises 14 residues. Germline V gives CDR1 SGDLS, CDR2 YYNGEE. CDR3 amino acids: CASSPLGADGELFF. CDR3 sequence (DNA): TGTGCCAGCAGCCCACTGGGGGCGGACGGGGAGCTGTTTTTT.

The gene calls are TRBV7-9 and TRBJ1-1, with 9 bases lining up with TRBD1. The V and J ends lost 4 bases and 1 base, in that order; junction bases with no gene match: 7. The CDR3 covers 16 residues. Germline V CDR1 and CDR2: SEHNR, FQNEAQ (reference sequence). The CDR3 reads CASSSQGALGNTEAFF. The DNA of the CDR3 is TGTGCCAGCAGCTCACAGGGGGCGCTTGGGAACACTGAAGCTTTCTTT.